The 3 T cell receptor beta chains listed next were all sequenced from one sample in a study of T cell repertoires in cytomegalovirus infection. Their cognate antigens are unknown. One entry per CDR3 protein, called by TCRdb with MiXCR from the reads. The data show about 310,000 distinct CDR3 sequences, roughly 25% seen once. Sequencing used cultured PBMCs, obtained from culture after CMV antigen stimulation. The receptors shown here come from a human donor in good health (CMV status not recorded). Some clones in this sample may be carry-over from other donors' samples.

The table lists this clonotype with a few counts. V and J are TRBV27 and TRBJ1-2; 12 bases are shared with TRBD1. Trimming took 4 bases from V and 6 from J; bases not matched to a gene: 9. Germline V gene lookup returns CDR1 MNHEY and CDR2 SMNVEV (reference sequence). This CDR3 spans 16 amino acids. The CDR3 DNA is TGTGCCAGCAGTTCCCGGGACAGGGGGCTCTTCGATGGCTACACCTTC. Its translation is CASSSRDRGLFDGYTF.

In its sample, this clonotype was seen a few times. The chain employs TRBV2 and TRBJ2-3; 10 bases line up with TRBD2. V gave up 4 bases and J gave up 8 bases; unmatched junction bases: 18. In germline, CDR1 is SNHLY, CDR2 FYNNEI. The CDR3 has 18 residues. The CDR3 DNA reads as TGTGCCAGCAGTGTTCACGAAACGGGACTAGCGCTCGGGATTACGCAGTATTTT. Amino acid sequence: CASSVHETGLALGITQYF.

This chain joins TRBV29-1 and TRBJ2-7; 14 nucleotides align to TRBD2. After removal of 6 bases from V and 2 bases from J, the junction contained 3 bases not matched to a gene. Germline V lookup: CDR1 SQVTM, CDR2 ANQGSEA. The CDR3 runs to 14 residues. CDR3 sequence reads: CSVGTSGSTYEQYF. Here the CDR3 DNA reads TGCAGCGTGGGGACTAGCGGGAGCACCTACGAGCAGTACTTC.